This passage covers 8 T cell receptor beta chains from one sample sequenced in a study of control samples from healthy donors and cancer patients. Some clones are missing from TCRdb's copy, which holds only in-frame ones; the method was immunoSEQ multiplex PCR. The table shows over 85,000 clones, with approximately 84% occurring only once. The sequencing sample was made of PBMCs. All receptors come from a man in his 70s with lung cancer.

This chain uses TRBV5-1 with TRBJ2-7, with 9 nucleotides matching TRBD1. Germline V CDR1 and CDR2: SGHRS, YFSETQ. The CDR3 consists of 14 residues. J was trimmed by 6 bases and V by 2 bases; bases with no gene match: 6. The CDR3 sequence is CASSFRDRAGEQYF. DNA for the CDR3: TGCGCCAGCAGCTTCAGGGACAGGGCCGGCGAGCAGTACTTC.

The rearrangement uses TRBV6-2 or TRBV6-3 and TRBJ1-3; 7 bases match TRBD1. The CDR3 length is 15 residues. The V segment lost 4 bases and the J segment 0 bases; nucleotides outside the gene matches: 3. CDR1 is MNHEY and CDR2 is SVGEGT in the germline V gene. For the CDR3, the DNA is TGTGCCAGCAGTTTGGACAGGAACTCTGGAAACACCATATATTTT. Translation gives CASSLDRNSGNTIYF.

This chain joins TRBV6-2 or TRBV6-3 and TRBJ2-1, with D hard to call. Per the germline V gene, CDR1 is MNHEY and CDR2 is SVGEGT. The CDR3 loop spans 15 amino acids. Trimming pared 6 bases from V and 1 base from J, leaving 13 bases between. DNA for the CDR3: TGTGCCAGCAGCCCTTGGCGGAGTTCCTACAATGAGCAGTTCTTC. Its translation: CASSPWRSSYNEQFF.

As to this clone: Sequence at one end of the junction differs from germline and may be a read error. This chain connects TRBV20-1 to TRBJ2-1; TRBD2 agrees at 8 bases. The CDR3 has 11 residues. CDR1 is DFQATT, CDR2 SNEGSKA, per germline (reference sequence). In nucleotides, the CDR3 is TGCAGTGCTAGCCCAGTAGCGGGATTGGTCTTC. It translates to CSASPVAGLVF.

The chain carries TRBV20-1 and TRBJ2-1; 15 bases agree with TRBD2. V lost 3 bases and J lost 5; bases outside the gene matches: 5. The CDR3 contains 16 residues. Germline V CDR1 and CDR2: DFQATT, SNEGSKA (reference sequence). The CDR3 sequence is CSASRTSGGVNNEQFF. CDR3 nucleotides: TGCAGTGCTAGTCGGACTAGCGGGGGGGTAAACAATGAGCAGTTCTTC.

This chain links TRBV13 with TRBJ1-1; D not resolved. The length of the CDR3 is 15 residues. Trimming cost V 4 bases and J 1 base, with 13 bases left between them. Germline assignment: CDR1 PRHDT and CDR2 FYEKMQ (reference sequence). CDR3 DNA sequence: TGTGCCAGCAGCTCCCCGGTCTTGGCGAACACTGAAGCTTTCTTT. Its translation: CASSSPVLANTEAFF.

This clone was seen a few times. The chain couples TRBV4-2 to TRBJ1-2, with TRBD1 identical over 7 bases. The CDR3 has 15 amino acids. V lost 0 bases to trimming and J lost 2 bases; unmatched junction nucleotides: 3. The germline V gene encodes CDR1 LGHNA and CDR2 YNFKEQ. CDR3 loop: CASSQDQGQNYGYTF. CDR3 nucleotides: TGTGCCAGCAGCCAAGATCAGGGACAGAACTATGGCTACACCTTC.

The chain combines TRBV20-1 with TRBJ1-1; D uncertain. Per germline, CDR1 DFQATT and CDR2 SNEGSKA (reference sequence). The CDR3 has 11 amino acids. Trimming shortened V by 5 bases and J by 1 base, and 5 bases separated the two germline ends. This CDR3 is CSAHKNTEAFF. The CDR3 region has the DNA TGCAGTGCTCACAAGAACACTGAAGCTTTCTTT.